The next 8 T cell receptor beta chains were all read from a single sample in a study of T cell responses to AZD1222 COVID-19 vaccine. Using immunoSEQ multiplex PCR, the repertoire was profiled, and TCRdb retains in-frame clones only, with some absent. The sample carries 99,000 or so clones, around 87% recorded once. This sample comprised peripheral blood, obtained on day 0 of AZD1222 vaccination. All receptors derive from an adult in good health.

The chain uses TRBV7-8 and TRBJ2-5; a weak D match, TRBD1 (6 bases). V shed 6 bases and J shed 1 base, with 15 bases lying between them. Germline CDR1 reads SGHVS; CDR2 reads FQNEAQ. This CDR3 contains 15 residues. CDR3: CASSFQGLAQETQYF. DNA for the CDR3: TGTGCCAGCAGTTTTCAGGGGTTGGCCCAAGAGACCCAGTACTTC. Drawing the rest from reference TRBV7-8 and TRBJ2-5, the complete variable domain is GAGVSQSPRYKVAKRGQDVALRCDPISGHVSLFWYQQALGQGPEFLTYFQNEAQLDKSGLPSDRFFAERPEGSVSTLKIQRTQQEDSAVYLCASSFQGLAQETQYFGPGTRLLVL.

The chain couples TRBV11-2 to TRBJ1-3; D perhaps matches TRBD1 (5 bases). The CDR3 extends over 15 amino acids. V shed 4 bases and J shed 4 bases, with 14 bases lying between them. Germline V gene lookup returns CDR1 SGHAT and CDR2 FQNNGV. In DNA, the CDR3 is TGTGCCAGCAGCTCCCCAGGCAGGGTAGGAAACACCATATATTTT. It codes for CASSSPGRVGNTIYF.

A few counts support this clone. The rearrangement links TRBV14 to TRBJ1-1; the D gene is possibly TRBD1 (6 bases). Germline V CDR1 and CDR2: SGHDN, FVKESK. Trimming stripped 4 bases from V and 3 bases from J, with 12 bases between. This CDR3 has 14 amino acids. CDR3: CASSRNNRDTEAFF. CDR3 nucleotides: TGTGCCAGCAGCCGGAATAACAGGGACACTGAAGCTTTCTTT. Complete variable domain (other parts from reference TRBV14 and TRBJ1-1): EAGVTQFPSHSVIEKGQTVTLRCDPISGHDNLYWYRRVMGKEIKFLLHFVKESKQDESGMPNNRFLAERTGGTYSTLKVQPAELEDSGVYFCASSRNNRDTEAFFGQGTRLTVV.

The V gene is TRBV6-1, the J gene TRBJ1-6; 8 bases are shared with TRBD1. Trimming took 3 bases from V and 13 from J; bases not matched to a gene: 8. Per the germline V gene, CDR1 is MNHNS and CDR2 is SASEGT. This CDR3 comprises 14 residues. The CDR3 loop is CASSDWTGRAPLHF. The CDR3 DNA follows: TGTGCCAGCAGTGATTGGACAGGGCGGGCCCCCCTCCACTTT.

This chain connects TRBV5-4 to TRBJ2-5, with 12 nucleotides matching TRBD1. The CDR3 covers 15 residues. Per germline, CDR1 SGHNT and CDR2 YYREEE (reference sequence). V lost 4 bases, J lost 4 bases, and 5 bases stayed unmatched. CDR3: CASSTGTGGGETQYF. The CDR3, as DNA: TGTGCCAGCAGCACCGGGACAGGGGGCGGAGAGACCCAGTACTTC.

The V call is TRBV2, the J call TRBJ2-5; TRBD2 agrees at 12 bases. V lost 4 bases to trimming and J lost 5 bases; unmatched junction nucleotides: 5. CDR1 is SNHLY, CDR2 FYNNEI, per germline. The CDR3 spans 15 residues. The CDR3 nucleotides read TGTGCCAGCAGTGCGTACCTAGCGGGGGGGGAGACCCAGTACTTC. Translating gives CASSAYLAGGETQYF.

The rearrangement links TRBV6-5 to TRBJ2-7; D gene uncertain. The V end lost 6 bases, the J end lost 2 bases, and 17 bases lay between the germline ends. CDR1 is MNHEY, CDR2 SVGAGI, per germline. The CDR3 is 15 amino acids. CDR3 sequence (DNA): TGTGCCAGCAGAGACCGTAGAAGTATGCCCTACGAGCAGTACTTC. Translated: CASRDRRSMPYEQYF.

This clone came up once. The V call is TRBV6-5, the J call TRBJ2-1, with no clear D. The CDR3 runs 15 residues. Germline V gene lookup returns CDR1 MNHEY and CDR2 SVGAGI. The V gene lost 4 bases and the J gene lost 0 bases, with 10 bases spanning the gap. CDR3 nucleotides: TGTGCCAGCAGTTTCGCCTCAGCCTCCTACAATGAGCAGTTCTTC. Its translation is CASSFASASYNEQFF.